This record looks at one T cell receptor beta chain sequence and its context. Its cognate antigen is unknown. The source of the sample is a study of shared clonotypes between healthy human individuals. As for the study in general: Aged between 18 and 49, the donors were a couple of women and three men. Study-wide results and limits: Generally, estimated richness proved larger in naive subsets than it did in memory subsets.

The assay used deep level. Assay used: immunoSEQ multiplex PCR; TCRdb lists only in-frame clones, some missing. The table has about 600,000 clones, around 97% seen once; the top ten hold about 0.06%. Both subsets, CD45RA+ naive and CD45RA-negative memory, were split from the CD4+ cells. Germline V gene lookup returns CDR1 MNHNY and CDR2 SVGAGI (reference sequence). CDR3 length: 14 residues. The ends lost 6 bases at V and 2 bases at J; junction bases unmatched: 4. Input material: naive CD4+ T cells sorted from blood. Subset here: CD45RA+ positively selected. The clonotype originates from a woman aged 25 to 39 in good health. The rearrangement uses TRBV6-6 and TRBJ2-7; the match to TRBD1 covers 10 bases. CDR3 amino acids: CASRQGQGAYEQYF. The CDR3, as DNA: TGTGCCAGCAGGCAAGGACAGGGGGCCTACGAGCAGTACTTC.